The T cell receptor (beta chain) described here comes from a study of blood T cell repertoires in COVID-19. For the study at large: Sites in the United States, Italy and Spain provided acute and convalescent COVID-19 samples. T cells, B-cell-depleted T cells, or PBMCs provided the cDNA or gDNA that served as material.

Authors' analysis steps: Nucleated cell number was recorded as an estimate derived from reference gene primer amplification. Using immunoSEQ multiplex PCR, the repertoire was profiled, and TCRdb retains in-frame clones only, with some absent. The DNA was the basis for D and trimming; V, J and clone size are from that table. The sample yields about 150,000 clones, around 85% seen once. Germline trimming cut 1 base from V and 8 bases from J; bases unmatched to any gene: 8. This CDR3 has 15 amino acids. The germline V gene encodes CDR1 SGHVS and CDR2 FQNEAQ. The sequenced sample consisted of peripheral blood. This receptor was identified in a woman aged 55-69 years with acute or convalescent COVID-19. V and J are TRBV7-8 and TRBJ2-1; 7 positions agree with TRBD1. DNA of the CDR3: TGTGCCAGCAGCTTAGGACAGGGATGGGTTGATGAGCAGTTCTTC. Amino acid sequence: CASSLGQGWVDEQFF.